The 22 T cell receptor beta chains below all came from one sample that was sequenced in a study of CD8 T cell repertoires and HIV-1 epitope variants. Assay: immunoSEQ multiplex PCR; the TCRdb copy retains only in-frame clones and omits some. Of a few thousand clones in the sample, approximately 69% were seen once. For these receptors, no antigen is known. Input material: cultured CD8+ T cells derived from PBMCs. These receptors all come from a male donor with HIV.

The chain is built from TRBV6-1 and TRBJ1-1, with D unresolved. CDR1 and CDR2 from the germline V gene are MNHNS and SASEGT. Trimming took 7 bases from V and 3 from J, leaving 3 bases between them. This CDR3 has 10 amino acids. CDR3 sequence reads: CASIYTEAFF. For the CDR3, the DNA is TGTGCCAGCATCTACACTGAAGCTTTCTTT.

This clone is labeled large. V gene TRBV28 combines with J gene TRBJ1-1; D may be TRBD1 (6 bases). The length of the CDR3 is 14 residues. The ends were cut back, 10 bases at V and 1 base at J, with 16 bases in the middle. CDR1 and CDR2 from the germline V gene are MDHEN and SYDVKM. CDR3 residues: CATFPTGSNTEAFF. DNA for the CDR3: TGTGCCACCTTTCCGACAGGCTCGAACACTGAAGCTTTCTTT.

The chain uses TRBV7-9 and TRBJ2-3, with 7 bases that match TRBD2. Per the germline V gene, CDR1 is SEHNR and CDR2 is FQNEAQ (reference sequence). The V and J ends lost 6 bases and 2 bases, in that order; junction bases with no gene match: 11. The CDR3 runs 16 residues. The CDR3 DNA reads as TGTGCCAGCAGTCCCTCGGGGGGTCGGGACACAGATACGCAGTATTTT. This codes for CASSPSGGRDTDTQYF.

This rearrangement joins TRBV18 to TRBJ1-2; 7 bases map to TRBD1. V dropped 6 bases and J dropped 1; count of bases not matched to a gene: 14. Germline V gives CDR1 KGHSH, CDR2 LQKENI. The CDR3 is 17 residues long. The CDR3 region is CASSQTGETKLNYGYTF. The CDR3 DNA reads as TGTGCCAGCTCGCAAACAGGGGAGACAAAACTTAACTATGGCTACACCTTC.

The chain uses TRBV5-6 and TRBJ2-7; the D is unclear. CDR1 SGHDT and CDR2 YYEEEE come from the germline V gene. Trimming cost V 4 bases and J 4 bases, with 15 bases left between them. CDR3 size: 14 residues. CDR3 DNA sequence: TGTGCCAGCAGCGATCCTACAAAACAGTACGAGCAGTACTTC. As protein: CASSDPTKQYEQYF.

The chain recombines TRBV9 with TRBJ1-3; D gene ambiguous. The V gene's germline CDR1 is SGDLS and CDR2 YYNGEE. Trimming shortened V by 4 bases and J by 0 bases, and 11 bases separated the two germline ends. The CDR3 contains 15 residues. CDR3 protein: CASSPTGSSGNTIYF. Written as DNA, the CDR3 is TGTGCCAGCAGCCCTACGGGGTCCTCTGGAAACACCATATATTTT.

This clone was counted between two and nine times. The J gene is TRBJ2-3, the V gene TRBV2; the match to TRBD2 covers 12 bases. After removal of 8 bases from V and 4 bases from J, the junction contained 13 bases not matched to a gene. From germline, CDR1 is SNHLY and CDR2 FYNNEI. This CDR3 comprises 17 residues. CDR3 DNA sequence: TGTGCCAGCGCCCTTCGTGCGGCTAGCGGGAGGGCAGATACGCAGTATTTT. Translation gives CASALRAASGRADTQYF.

About this clone itself: This sequence is one base from a far larger clone and is likely a read error. The chain is built from TRBV4-2 and TRBJ1-2; the D is unclear. The CDR3 is 16 amino acids. Deletions cut 0 bases from V and 3 bases from J, with 14 bases between. The germline gives CDR1 LGHNA, CDR2 YNFKEQ. CDR3 bases: TGTGCCAGCAGCCAAGATCCCCCAGACTTGGACTATGGCTACACCTTC. Encoded protein: CASSQDPPDLDYGYTF.

The chain combines TRBV18 with TRBJ2-2; TRBD2 matches 11 bases. The germline CDR1 and CDR2 sequences are KGHSH and LQKENI. This CDR3 spans 17 amino acids. V dropped 3 bases and J dropped 5; count of bases not matched to a gene: 8. CDR3 sequence reads: CASSPSASGGLTGELFF. The DNA for the CDR3 is TGTGCCAGCTCACCCAGCGCTAGCGGGGGGCTTACCGGGGAGCTGTTTTTT.

V and J are TRBV28 and TRBJ2-7; no clear D gene. This CDR3 has 15 residues. Trimming cost V 5 bases and J 3 bases, with 17 bases left between them. Looked up from germline, CDR1 is MDHEN and CDR2 is SYDVKM. CDR3: CASSPGIGRIYEQYF. The CDR3 DNA follows: TGTGCCAGCAGTCCTGGGATAGGTCGTATCTACGAGCAGTACTTC.

The rearrangement links TRBV9 to TRBJ2-2; TRBD2 is a possible D gene (6 bases). Trimming pared 0 bases from V and 4 bases from J, leaving 7 bases between. From germline, CDR1 is SGDLS and CDR2 YYNGEE. The CDR3 has 14 residues. As DNA, the CDR3 is TGTGCCAGCAGCGTAGGGGGAGGCACCGGGGAGCTGTTTTTT. The encoded protein is CASSVGGGTGELFF. The complete variable domain, with remaining parts taken from reference TRBV9 and TRBJ2-2, reads DSGVTQTPKHLITATGQRVTLRCSPRSGDLSVYWYQQSLDQGLQFLIQYYNGEERAKGNILERFSAQQFPDLHSELNLSSLELGDSALYFCASSVGGGTGELFFGEGSRLTVL.

CDR3 residues: CASSPTGTSGGLETQYF. In DNA, the CDR3 is TGTGCCAGCAGCCCTACCGGGACTAGCGGGGGTTTAGAGACCCAGTACTTC. This rearrangement joins TRBV27 to TRBJ2-5, with 14 bases aligning to TRBD2. V dropped 6 bases and J dropped 4; count of bases not matched to a gene: 10. This CDR3 spans 17 amino acids. Germline V gene lookup returns CDR1 MNHEY and CDR2 SMNVEV (reference sequence).

The V and J genes are TRBV7-9 and TRBJ2-1; 10 bases align to TRBD2. The CDR3 has 17 residues. V dropped 2 bases and J dropped 0; count of bases not matched to a gene: 4. Looked up from germline, CDR1 is SEHNR and CDR2 is FQNEAQ (reference sequence). The CDR3 nucleotides are TGTGCCAGCAGCTTAATAGCGGGGGGTGGCTCCTACAATGAGCAGTTCTTC. It specifies CASSLIAGGGSYNEQFF.

The chain has TRBV11-1 and TRBJ2-7; tentatively, D is TRBD2 (7 bases). This CDR3 contains 16 residues. The V end lost 2 bases, the J end lost 5 bases, and 19 bases lay between the germline ends. Germline V gives CDR1 SGHAT, CDR2 FQDESV (reference sequence). In nucleotides, the CDR3 is TGTGCCAGCAGCTTAATGGCCGCGGAAGGGGGGGACGAGCAGTACTTC. Translated, it gives CASSLMAAEGGDEQYF.

The genes are TRBV10-2 and TRBJ2-1; D remains ambiguous. The CDR3 consists of 12 residues. Germline-derived CDR1 and CDR2 are WSHSY and SAAADI. V shed 5 bases and J shed 8 bases, with 10 bases lying between them. CDR3 sequence reads: CASSLYRDEQFF. The CDR3 DNA is TGCGCCAGCAGTCTATATAGGGATGAGCAGTTCTTC.

This chain links TRBV7-9 with TRBJ1-5; D possibly corresponds to TRBD1 (6 bases). Germline loops: CDR1 SEHNR, CDR2 FQNEAQ (reference sequence). The V end was cut by 1 base, the J end by 5 bases, with 12 bases between. CDR3 length equals 15 residues. The CDR3 protein is CASSLGGAGDQPQHF. The CDR3 bases are TGTGCCAGCAGCTTAGGGGGGGCTGGTGATCAGCCCCAGCATTTT.

The V gene is TRBV28, the J gene TRBJ2-1; 7 positions agree with TRBD1. The CDR3 is 16 residues long. Germline CDR1 MDHEN, CDR2 SYDVKM. V gave up 1 base and J gave up 1 base; unmatched junction bases: 4. The DNA of the CDR3 is TGTGCCAGCAGTTTATCACAGGGGATATCCTACAATGAGCAGTTCTTC. The encoded protein is CASSLSQGISYNEQFF. The whole variable domain, remainder taken from reference TRBV28 and TRBJ2-1, is DVKVTQSSRYLVKRTGEKVFLECVQDMDHENMFWYRQDPGLGLRLIYFSYDVKMKEKGDIPEGYSVSREKKERFSLILESASTNQTSMYLCASSLSQGISYNEQFFGPGTRLTVL.

This clone was counted a single time. This chain uses TRBV7-3 with TRBJ2-5, with 10 positions matching TRBD1. The trim removed 5 bases at V and 3 bases at J, leaving 3 bases unmatched. The CDR3 extends over 14 amino acids. Germline V gives CDR1 SGHTA, CDR2 FQGTGA. CDR3 sequence reads: CASSTGQGEETQYF. In DNA, the CDR3 is TGTGCCAGCAGCACCGGACAGGGGGAAGAGACCCAGTACTTC.

This clone was found a few times. CDR3 DNA: TGTGCCAGCAGTTCCTCGACAGGGGATGCTACTAACTATGGCTACACCTTC. Protein product: CASSSSTGDATNYGYTF. The rearrangement joins TRBV27 to TRBJ1-2; 8 nucleotides match TRBD1. Germline CDR1 and CDR2: MNHEY and SMNVEV (reference sequence). The CDR3 is 17 residues long. Trimming at V came to 4 bases and at J to 0 bases, leaving 10 bases not matched to a gene.

CDR3 in amino acids: CASSLSDSTKDIQYF. In nucleotides, the CDR3 is TGTGCCAGCAGCTTGAGTGACTCAACAAAAGACATTCAGTACTTC. The rearrangement links TRBV7-6 to TRBJ2-4, with D unclear. The CDR3 spans 15 residues. V lost 3 bases to trimming and J lost 8 bases, with 17 bases between them. CDR1 and CDR2 (germline): SGHVS, FNYEAQ.

The rearrangement links TRBV4-3 to TRBJ2-3; 7 nucleotides align to TRBD2. The germline V gene has CDR1 LGHNA and CDR2 YSLEER. This CDR3 comprises 16 residues. V was clipped by 1 base and J by 1 base; unmatched bases: 5. CDR3 nucleotide sequence: TGCGCCAGCAGCCAAGTTCTGGGGGGGGGCACAGATACGCAGTATTTT. This sequence encodes CASSQVLGGGTDTQYF.

The CDR3 DNA is TGTGCCTGGAGTGTAGCGGGGGGCGGGGAGCTGTTTTTT. Residues: CAWSVAGGGELFF. The rearrangement links TRBV30 to TRBJ2-2, with 9 bases that match TRBD2. This CDR3 has 13 residues. In germline, CDR1 is GTSNPN, CDR2 SVGIG (reference sequence). J was trimmed by 7 bases and V by 0 bases; bases with no gene match: 0.